This T cell receptor beta chain is from a study of cytomegalovirus exposure and HLA in healthy donors (dated by TCRdb to about 2017). A note on the overall study: A later analysis indicated that the roughly 120 validation repertoires were generated on the platform also employed for the 700 or so repertoires of the first cohort. The aim of the study was to test whether cataloging public T cell receptors could identify signatures of past pathogen exposure. A separate validation cohort of over 95 different subjects was used in addition to the roughly 700-subject first cohort. High-throughput TCR immunosequencing, statistical association of individual TCRs with disease status, and machine learning were combined to predict cytomegalovirus infection status.

Points the paper makes about the study in general: Three of the identified cytomegalovirus-associated TCR beta chains were confirmed in vitro to be specific for cytomegalovirus antigens. The study gave a list of 150 to 200 TCR beta chains associated with cytomegalovirus. Subsequent analysis determined that TCRs grouped into clusters in the first cohort also showed a tendency toward co-occurrence across the 90 to 150 validation repertoires, and 85% to 95% of cluster scores exceeded 0. The authors suggested that the approach could potentially be generalized to other disease states and immunological phenotypes. The validation cohort had no HLA typing available for a later analysis, so co-occurrence within that cohort was assessed over all 110 or so repertoires. Most TCR sequences were observed very rarely across donors, whereas some public TCRs were present in many individuals. The classifier was reported to diagnose cytomegalovirus status with high specificity and sensitivity in both the original and validation cohorts.

The donors belonged to the validation cohort of roughly 120 subjects, which was separate from the roughly 700-subject first cohort. Reading the germline V gene gives CDR1 SGDLS and CDR2 YYNGEE. The CDR3 goes from the cysteine to the phenylalanine over 14 residues. The read is trimmed to its CDR3 DNA, 42 bases read in frame from base 1. V is reduced by 3 bases and J by 3 bases, leaving a spacing of 13 bases between them. Libraries were built with the immunoSEQ multiplex PCR assay. Per the authors' processing: A statistical classification framework was built to diagnose cytomegalovirus status from the catalog of TCR beta chain sequences. Drawn from immuneACCESS, this table holds only the in-frame rearrangements with V and J called that TCRdb kept. Clones are partly lost; checked studies trace under half to an unresolved V gene and leave the rest unexplained. That table furnishes V, J and clone size, whereas the DNA furnished D and trimming. Within this sample are some 83,000 clones, with approximately 94% of them counted one time only. The biggest ten clones account for about 3.3% of the sample.

In regard to this clone: The antigen it recognizes is unknown. Per-base quality was not reported, and no clone a single base away is much larger than it.

This sequence originates from a woman younger than 30 in good health and CMV-seropositive. The sequencing sample was made of PBMCs. The receptor chain draws on TRBV9 and TRBJ2-7; the D segment could be TRBD2, given 5 matching bases. The CDR3 region has the sequence CASSALTSGYEQYF. The nucleotide sequence is given as TGTGCCAGCAGCGCCCTTACTAGTGGCTACGAGCAGTACTTC.